The 4 T cell receptor beta chains below all came from one sample that was sequenced in a study of T cells after yellow fever vaccination (dated by TCRdb to about 2019). Read against the paper, the sample's treatment or condition label means: live attenuated yellow fever vaccine strain. The library was built by means of 5' RACE. This sample was sequenced with an Illumina HiSeq 2500. TCRdb reanalyzed the raw reads on its own, using fastp at Q25 for trimming and MiXCR for clone calling, and kept in-frame beta chains. Under each unique CDR3 protein, matching rows form one entry showing the most common genes and DNA. This sample holds over 65,000 distinct CDR3 sequences; about 14% were observed only once. In total, the top ten clones hold roughly 24% of the sample. The source material was CD8+ T cells not binding an NS4B(214-222) dextramer, sorted from PBMCs, sampled less than 25 days after the first yellow fever vaccination. According to the study, the label for this sample's cell subset or site signals: NS4B epitope dextramer-negative CD8 T cells. Receptors originate from a man between 18 and 35 years old who received the YFV17D yellow fever vaccine.

This clonotype was observed a handful of times. The chain employs TRBV5-1 and TRBJ2-5; a weak D match, TRBD2 (6 bases). Germline V CDR1 and CDR2: SGHRS, YFSETQ. Trimming took 4 bases from V and 6 from J, leaving 19 bases between them. The CDR3 length is 15 residues. The CDR3 loop is CASSQGWREVKTQYF. As DNA, the CDR3 is TGCGCCAGCAGCCAGGGATGGAGGGAGGTAAAGACCCAGTACTTC.

This clonotype was counted a few times. The rearrangement uses TRBV12-3 or TRBV12-4 and TRBJ1-1; D is possibly TRBD1 (6 bases). This CDR3 comprises 13 residues. V lost 7 bases, J lost 1 base, and 10 bases lay in between. This CDR3 is CASISDRNTEAFF. The CDR3, as DNA: TGTGCCAGCATTTCGGACAGGAACACTGAAGCTTTCTTT.

The V call is TRBV11-2, the J call TRBJ2-2; D gene unclear. Trimming left V 6 bases short and J 4 bases short, with 12 bases between. Germline CDR1 is SGHAT and CDR2 is FQNNGV. The CDR3 loop spans 14 amino acids. The CDR3 DNA sequence: TGTGCCAGCAGTCAGAGCTGGAGCACCGGGGAGCTGTTTTTT. This translates into CASSQSWSTGELFF.

The J gene is TRBJ2-2, the V gene TRBV28, with 8 positions matching TRBD1. CDR3 size: 16 residues. The V gene's germline CDR1 is MDHEN and CDR2 SYDVKM. V gave up 6 bases and J gave up 3 bases; unmatched junction bases: 9. The CDR3 region has the DNA TGTGCCAGCAGACCACAGGGGGTTCGGGACACCGGGGAGCTGTTTTTT. The encoded protein is CASRPQGVRDTGELFF.